This T cell receptor beta chain appears in the sequencing data of a study of response to subunit inactivated influenza vaccine. TCRdb re-called the RT-PCR reads through MiXCR, storing one row per CDR3 protein. The sample gives hundreds of thousands of distinct CDR3 sequences, less than 20% of which show up once; roughly 10% is in the top ten. V was trimmed by 4 bases and J by 2 bases, leaving 11 bases between them. The CDR3 is 14 residues long. Germline V gene sequence: CDR1 LGHNA, CDR2 YSLEER. This clonotype was observed a few times. The origin of this receptor is a middle-aged man who received an inactivated influenza vaccine. V is TRBV4-3 and J is TRBJ2-5; D ambiguous. Sequencing used PBMCs from blood, obtained roughly 5 days after vaccination. CDR3 residues: CASSRTLDQETQYF. The CDR3 region has the DNA TGCGCCAGCAGCCGAACATTGGATCAAGAGACCCAGTACTTC.